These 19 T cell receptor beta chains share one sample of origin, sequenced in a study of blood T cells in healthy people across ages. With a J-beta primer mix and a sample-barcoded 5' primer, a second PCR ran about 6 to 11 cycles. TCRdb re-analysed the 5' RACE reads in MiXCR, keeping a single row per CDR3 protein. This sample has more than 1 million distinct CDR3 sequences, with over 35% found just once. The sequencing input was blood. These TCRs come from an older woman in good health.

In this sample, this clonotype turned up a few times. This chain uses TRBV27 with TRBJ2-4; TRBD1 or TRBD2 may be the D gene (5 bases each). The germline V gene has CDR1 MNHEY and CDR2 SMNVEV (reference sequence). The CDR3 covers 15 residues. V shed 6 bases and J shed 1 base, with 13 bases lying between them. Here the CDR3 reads CASSLRGGAKNIQYF. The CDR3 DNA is TGTGCCAGCAGCCTAAGGGGCGGGGCCAAAAACATTCAGTACTTC.

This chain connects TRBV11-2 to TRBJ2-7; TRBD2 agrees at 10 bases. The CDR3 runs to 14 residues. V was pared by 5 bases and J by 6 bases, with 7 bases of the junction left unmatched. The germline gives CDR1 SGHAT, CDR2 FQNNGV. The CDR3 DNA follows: TGTGCCAGCAGCACCCTAGCGGGAGTAGGCGAGCAGTACTTC. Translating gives CASSTLAGVGEQYF.

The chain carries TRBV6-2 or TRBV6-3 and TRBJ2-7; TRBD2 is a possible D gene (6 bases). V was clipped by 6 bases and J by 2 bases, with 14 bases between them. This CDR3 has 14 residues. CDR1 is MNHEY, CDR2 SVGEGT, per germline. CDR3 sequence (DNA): TGTGCCAGCAGACCTACAAGGAGGGCCTACGAGCAGTACTTC. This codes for CASRPTRRAYEQYF.

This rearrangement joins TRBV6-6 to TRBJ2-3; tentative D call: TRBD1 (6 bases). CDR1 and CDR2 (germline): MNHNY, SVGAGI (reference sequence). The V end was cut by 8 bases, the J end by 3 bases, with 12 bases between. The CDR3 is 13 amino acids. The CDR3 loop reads CASEGQKTDTQYF. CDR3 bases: TGTGCCAGCGAAGGACAGAAGACAGATACGCAGTATTTT.

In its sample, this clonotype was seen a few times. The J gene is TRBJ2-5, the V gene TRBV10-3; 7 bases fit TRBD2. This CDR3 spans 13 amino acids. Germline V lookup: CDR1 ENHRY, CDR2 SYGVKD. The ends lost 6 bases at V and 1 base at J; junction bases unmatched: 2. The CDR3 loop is CAIRGGVQETQYF. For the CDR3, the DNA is TGTGCCATCAGGGGGGGGGTCCAAGAGACCCAGTACTTC.

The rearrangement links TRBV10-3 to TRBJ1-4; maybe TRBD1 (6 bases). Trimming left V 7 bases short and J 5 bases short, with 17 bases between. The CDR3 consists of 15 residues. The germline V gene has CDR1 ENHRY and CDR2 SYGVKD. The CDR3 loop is CAIKSDRSQNEKLFF. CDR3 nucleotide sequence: TGTGCCATCAAAAGCGACAGGTCTCAAAATGAAAAACTGTTTTTT.

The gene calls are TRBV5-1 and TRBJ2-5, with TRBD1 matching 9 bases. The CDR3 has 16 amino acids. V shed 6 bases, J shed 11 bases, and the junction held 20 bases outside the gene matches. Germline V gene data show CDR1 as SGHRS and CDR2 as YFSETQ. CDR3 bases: TGCGCCAGCACCCTGCGGGACAGGGCCTTTAGCAATGAGCAGTACTTC. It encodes CASTLRDRAFSNEQYF.

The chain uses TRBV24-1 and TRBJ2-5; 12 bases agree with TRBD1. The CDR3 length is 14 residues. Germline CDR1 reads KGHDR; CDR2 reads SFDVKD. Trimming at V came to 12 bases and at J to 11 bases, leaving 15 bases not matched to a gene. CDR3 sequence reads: CASVGTGGSNEQYF. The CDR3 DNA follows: TGTGCCTCAGTAGGGACAGGGGGCTCTAATGAGCAGTACTTC.

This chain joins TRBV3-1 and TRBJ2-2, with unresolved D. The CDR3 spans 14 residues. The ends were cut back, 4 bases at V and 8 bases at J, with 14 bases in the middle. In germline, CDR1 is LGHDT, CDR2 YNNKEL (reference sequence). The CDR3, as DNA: TGTGCCAGCAGCCCTCAAAGGACCAGAGGGGAGCTGTTTTTT. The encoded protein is CASSPQRTRGELFF.

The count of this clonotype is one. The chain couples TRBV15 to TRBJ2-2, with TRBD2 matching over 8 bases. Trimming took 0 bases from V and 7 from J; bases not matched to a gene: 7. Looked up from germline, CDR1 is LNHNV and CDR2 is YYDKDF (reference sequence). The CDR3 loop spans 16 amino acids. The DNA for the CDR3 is TGTGCCACCAGCAGAGATGATCCGGGACTAGGCGGGGAGCTGTTTTTT. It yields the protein CATSRDDPGLGGELFF.

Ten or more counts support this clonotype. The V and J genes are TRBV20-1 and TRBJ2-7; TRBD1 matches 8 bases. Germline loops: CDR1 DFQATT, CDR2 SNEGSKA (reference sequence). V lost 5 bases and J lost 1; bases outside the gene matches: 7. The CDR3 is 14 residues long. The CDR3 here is CSAQSDRGSYEQYF. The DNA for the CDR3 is TGCAGTGCTCAAAGTGACAGGGGATCCTACGAGCAGTACTTC.

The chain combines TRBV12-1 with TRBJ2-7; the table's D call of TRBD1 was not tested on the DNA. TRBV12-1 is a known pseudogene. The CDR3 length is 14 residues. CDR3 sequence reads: CASSDRDRAPLRYF. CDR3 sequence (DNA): TGTGCCAGCAGCGACCGGGACAGGGCCCCCTTAAGGTACTTC.

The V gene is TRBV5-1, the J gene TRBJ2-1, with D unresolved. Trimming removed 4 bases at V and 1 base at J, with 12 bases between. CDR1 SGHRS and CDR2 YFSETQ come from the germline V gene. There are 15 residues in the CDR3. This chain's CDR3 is CASSREDLSYNEQFF. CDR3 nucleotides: TGCGCCAGCAGCAGAGAGGATTTATCCTACAATGAGCAGTTCTTC.

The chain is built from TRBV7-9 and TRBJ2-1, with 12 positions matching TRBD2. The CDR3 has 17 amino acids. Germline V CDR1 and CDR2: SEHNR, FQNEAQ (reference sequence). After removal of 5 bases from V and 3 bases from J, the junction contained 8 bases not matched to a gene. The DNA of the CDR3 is TGTGCCAGCAGCCAAGGACTAGCGGGAAATGGCTACAATGAGCAGTTCTTC. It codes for CASSQGLAGNGYNEQFF.

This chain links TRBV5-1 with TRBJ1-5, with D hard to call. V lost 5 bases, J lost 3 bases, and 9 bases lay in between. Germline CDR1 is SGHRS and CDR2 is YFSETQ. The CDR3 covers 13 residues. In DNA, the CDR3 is TGCGCCAGCAGACCGTCGCTCAATCAGCCCCAGCATTTT. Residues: CASRPSLNQPQHF.

The CDR3 loop reads CASSWKTSGTYEQYF. In DNA form, the CDR3 reads TGCGCCAGCAGCTGGAAGACTAGCGGCACCTACGAGCAGTACTTC. The V call is TRBV5-1, the J call TRBJ2-4; 9 nucleotides agree with TRBD2. The end of the DNA is better explained by TRBJ2-7, so the J call may be wrong. Germline-derived CDR1 and CDR2 are SGHRS and YFSETQ. This CDR3 is built from 15 residues.

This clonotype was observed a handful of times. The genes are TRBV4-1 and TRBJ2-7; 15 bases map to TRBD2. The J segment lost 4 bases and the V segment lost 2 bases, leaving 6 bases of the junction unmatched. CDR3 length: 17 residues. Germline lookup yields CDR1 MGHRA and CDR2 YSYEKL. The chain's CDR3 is CASSQLGLAGGLYEQYF. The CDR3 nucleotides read TGCGCCAGCAGCCAACTCGGACTAGCGGGAGGGTTGTACGAGCAGTACTTC.

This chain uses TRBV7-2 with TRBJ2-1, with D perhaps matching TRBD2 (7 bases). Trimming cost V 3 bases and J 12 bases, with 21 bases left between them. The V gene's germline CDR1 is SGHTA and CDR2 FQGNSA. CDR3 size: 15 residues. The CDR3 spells CASSLGGPGGSSQFF. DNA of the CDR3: TGTGCCAGCAGCTTGGGGGGGCCCGGGGGGTCGTCGCAGTTCTTC. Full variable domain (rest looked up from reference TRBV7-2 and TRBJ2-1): GAGVSQSPSNKVTEKGKDVELRCDPISGHTALYWYRQSLGQGLEFLIYFQGNSAPDKSGLPSDRFSAERTGGSVSTLTIQRTQQEDSAVYLCASSLGGPGGSSQFFGPGTRLTVL.

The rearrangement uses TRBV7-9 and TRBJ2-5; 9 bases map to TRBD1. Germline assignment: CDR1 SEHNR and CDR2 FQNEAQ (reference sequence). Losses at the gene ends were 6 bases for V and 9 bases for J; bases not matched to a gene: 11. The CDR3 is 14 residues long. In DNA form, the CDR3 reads TGTGCCAGCAGTCCTACAGGGGGCGCGGAGTCCCAGTACTTC. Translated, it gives CASSPTGGAESQYF.